This T cell receptor (beta chain) comes out of a study of shared clonotypes between healthy human individuals. Study in general: The donor pool was made up of two women and three men aged 18 to 49. Three plates were used per donor for CD4 naive, three for CD4 memory, two for CD8 naive and one for CD8 memory.

The CDR3 is 12 residues long. Trimming removed 4 bases from V and 5 bases from J, with 8 bases in between. Germline CDR1 is SGHVS and CDR2 is FNYEAQ. CD8 cells regarded as naive lacked CD45RO, were positively chosen for CCR7, and omitted terminally differentiated effector memory CD45RA+ cells. Participating donors were healthy, HIV-negative adults free of recent acute infections or vaccinations. The input for sorted-subset replicate PCRs was about 210 ng DNA, 25,000 to 30,000 T cell genomes. The assay was immunoSEQ multiplex PCR, and TCRdb's table has in-frame clones only and misses some. The data show around 2.1 million clones, with under 95% seen just once and 1.5% to 2% held by the top ten.

The sequenced material came from naive CD8+ T cells from PBMCs. The TCR was taken from a man in his late teens or twenties in good health. Some clones in this sample may be carry-over from other donors' samples. V and J are TRBV7-6 and TRBJ2-5; D unresolved. The CDR3 region has the DNA TGTGCCAGCAGCTCGTCATGGGAGACCCAGTACTTC. Protein product: CASSSSWETQYF.